One and the same sample provided the 20 T cell receptor beta chains below, sequenced in a study of CD8+ T cells in alopecia areata. Alopecia areata patients provided lesional scalp punch biopsies and peripheral blood, both collected for the study. After isolation, RNA underwent reverse transcription to generate cDNA as the sequencing template. Profiled with immunoSEQ multiplex PCR; TCRdb holds only in-frame clones, not every one. The sample yields about 12,000 clones, roughly 50% seen once. Sequenced sample: skin. The receptor set was obtained from a human donor with alopecia areata.

The chain links TRBV7-9 to TRBJ2-1; a possible D gene is TRBD1 (5 bases). V lost 4 bases, J lost 0 bases, and 13 bases lay in between. This CDR3 is 16 amino acids long. Germline CDR1 reads SEHNR; CDR2 reads FQNEAQ (reference sequence). Here the CDR3 DNA reads TGTGCCAGCAGCTACGACAGCTTCAGCTCCTACAATGAGCAGTTCTTC. Translating gives CASSYDSFSSYNEQFF.

The gene calls are TRBV29-1 and TRBJ1-2; perhaps TRBD1 as D (5 bases). This CDR3 comprises 13 residues. The V end was cut by 7 bases, the J end by 7 bases, with 19 bases between. From germline, CDR1 is SQVTM and CDR2 ANQGSEA. CDR3 region: CSARAGNLRGYTF. The DNA for the CDR3 is TGCAGCGCTAGGGCAGGGAATCTGCGTGGCTACACCTTC.

The V gene is TRBV29-1, the J gene TRBJ2-5; D possibly corresponds to TRBD1 (6 bases). Per germline, CDR1 SQVTM and CDR2 ANQGSEA. The CDR3 sequence is 14 residues long. V lost 4 bases and J lost 4, with 16 bases in between. The CDR3 bases are TGCAGCGTTGGTCGAAGGGGGTCGAGAGAGACCCAGTACTTC. This encodes CSVGRRGSRETQYF.

The chain carries TRBV14 and TRBJ2-1; 11 bases are a match to TRBD1. CDR3 length: 18 amino acids. J lost 2 bases, V lost 4 bases, and 10 bases had no gene match. Germline CDR1 is SGHDN and CDR2 is FVKESK. The CDR3 nucleotides read TGTGCCAGCAGCCCCGTAGGACAGGGGGCGAGCACCTACAATGAGCAGTTCTTC. It codes for CASSPVGQGASTYNEQFF.

The V and J genes are TRBV28 and TRBJ2-7, with D possibly called TRBD1 or TRBD2 (5 bases each). Trimming left V 8 bases short and J 6 bases short, with 20 bases between. Germline-derived CDR1 and CDR2 are MDHEN and SYDVKM. The CDR3 consists of 14 residues. The CDR3 DNA is TGTGCCAGCGTTCCGGGACGACAGATCTCCGAGCAGTACTTC. Translating it yields CASVPGRQISEQYF.

V usage is TRBV11-2 and J usage is TRBJ2-3; TRBD2 is a possible D gene (5 bases). The length of the CDR3 is 16 residues. V was clipped by 2 bases and J by 1 base, with 13 bases between them. Germline V gene data show CDR1 as SGHAT and CDR2 as FQNNGV. This CDR3 reads CASSLLSGGGTDTQYF. The CDR3, as DNA: TGTGCCAGCAGCTTATTAAGCGGTGGAGGCACAGATACGCAGTATTTT.

The rearrangement joins TRBV2 to TRBJ2-7; D is unresolved. The germline V gene has CDR1 SNHLY and CDR2 FYNNEI. The ends were cut back, 6 bases at V and 6 bases at J, with 6 bases in the middle. The CDR3 is made up of 10 amino acids. The CDR3 DNA is TGTGCCAGCAGCGACCTCGAGCAGTACTTC. Translated, it gives CASSDLEQYF.

The rearrangement joins TRBV5-6 to TRBJ2-5; D call uncertain. The better agreement between TRBJ2-7 and the DNA end casts doubt on the J call. Looked up from germline, CDR1 is SGHDT and CDR2 is YYEEEE. This CDR3 has 11 amino acids. DNA of the CDR3: TGTGCCAGCAGCTTGTCCGTCGAGCAGTACTTC. This sequence encodes CASSLSVEQYF.

This clone was seen a few times. The rearrangement links TRBV30 to TRBJ1-2, with TRBD1 matching 9 bases. The junction had 3 bases not matched to a gene; V was cut back by 5 bases and J by 5 bases. The CDR3 is 12 residues long. Per the germline V gene, CDR1 is GTSNPN and CDR2 is SVGIG (reference sequence). CDR3 in DNA: TGTGCCTGGGCGGGGACAGGGTATGGCTACACCTTC. Its translation: CAWAGTGYGYTF. Full variable domain (rest looked up from reference TRBV30 and TRBJ1-2): SQTIHQWPATLVQPVGSPLSLECTVEGTSNPNLYWYRQAAGRGLQLLFYSVGIGQISSEVPQNLSASRPQDRQFILSSKKLLLSDSGFYLCAWAGTGYGYTFGSGTRLTVV.

This clone was counted between two and nine times. The chain has TRBV7-2 and TRBJ2-2; TRBD1 might be the D (6 bases). V was clipped by 2 bases and J by 3 bases, with 7 bases between them. Germline-derived CDR1 and CDR2 are SGHTA and FQGNSA. The CDR3 consists of 14 residues. The CDR3, as DNA: TGTGCCAGCAGCTTATACAGGGACACCGGGGAGCTGTTTTTT. It translates to CASSLYRDTGELFF. The full variable domain, its missing parts supplied by reference TRBV7-2 and TRBJ2-2, is GAGVSQSPSNKVTEKGKDVELRCDPISGHTALYWYRQSLGQGLEFLIYFQGNSAPDKSGLPSDRFSAERTGGSVSTLTIQRTQQEDSAVYLCASSLYRDTGELFFGEGSRLTVL.

This chain links TRBV7-2 with TRBJ2-1; 9 nucleotides align to TRBD2. Losses at the gene ends were 3 bases for V and 10 bases for J; bases not matched to a gene: 10. CDR3 size: 15 residues. Germline V gene sequence: CDR1 SGHTA, CDR2 FQGNSA. CDR3 in amino acids: CASSFAGSGSSEQFF. The CDR3 DNA follows: TGTGCCAGCAGCTTTGCGGGTAGCGGGAGTAGCGAGCAGTTCTTC.

This clone was recorded once. The rearrangement uses TRBV27 and TRBJ2-2; no reliable D call. The CDR3 covers 14 residues. With 10 bases removed from V and 1 base from J, the gap between germline ends came to 13 bases. Germline loops: CDR1 MNHEY, CDR2 SMNVEV (reference sequence). The CDR3 sequence is CATKMGKNTGELFF. The CDR3, as DNA: TGTGCCACCAAGATGGGAAAGAACACCGGGGAGCTGTTTTTT.

The V call is TRBV29-1, the J call TRBJ1-3, with 11 bases aligning to TRBD1. CDR1 SQVTM and CDR2 ANQGSEA come from the germline V gene. Unmatched junction bases numbered 2, after V lost 4 bases and J lost 6 bases. The CDR3 consists of 13 residues. CDR3 sequence: CSVGTGGENTIYF. In DNA, the CDR3 is TGCAGCGTTGGGACAGGGGGCGAAAACACCATATATTTT.

J is TRBJ2-5 and V is TRBV6-4; 9 positions agree with TRBD2. CDR3 size: 15 residues. CDR1 MRHNA and CDR2 SNTAGT come from the germline V gene. Germline trimming cut 2 bases from V and 1 base from J; bases unmatched to any gene: 2. In DNA form, the CDR3 reads TGTGCCAGCAGTGACGGAGCGGGAGGCCAAGAGACCCAGTACTTC. Its translation is CASSDGAGGQETQYF.

The genes are TRBV19 and TRBJ2-4, with TRBD2 matching over 7 bases. CDR1 is LNHDA and CDR2 is SQIVND in the germline V gene (reference sequence). CDR3 size: 15 residues. V lost 8 bases and J lost 4; bases outside the gene matches: 11. CDR3 nucleotide sequence: TGTGCCAGTCCTCCCGTTGGACTAGGAAAAAACATTCAGTACTTC. Translated, it gives CASPPVGLGKNIQYF. Full variable domain (rest looked up from reference TRBV19 and TRBJ2-4): DGGITQSPKYLFRKEGQNVTLSCEQNLNHDAMYWYRQDPGQGLRLIYYSQIVNDFQKGDIAEGYSVSREKKESFPLTVTSAQKNPTAFYLCASPPVGLGKNIQYFGAGTRLSVL.

In its sample, this clone was seen once. The genes are TRBV7-9 and TRBJ2-7, with D maybe TRBD1 (11 bases). The CDR3 length is 18 residues. Germline loops: CDR1 SEHNR, CDR2 FQNEAQ (reference sequence). V lost 5 bases, J lost 6 bases, and 29 bases lay in between. CDR3 in amino acids: CASSPRGQGDLAGVEQYF. Here the CDR3 DNA reads TGTGCCAGCAGCCCCAGGGGACAGGGGGACCTAGCGGGAGTCGAGCAGTACTTC.

This chain links TRBV5-1 with TRBJ2-2; D could derive from TRBD1 or TRBD2 (5 bases each). The CDR3 is 15 residues long. V was pared by 7 bases and J by 4 bases, with 17 bases between. Germline values: CDR1 SGHRS, CDR2 YFSETQ. The CDR3 protein is CASFPISGTTGELFF. The CDR3 DNA reads as TGCGCCAGCTTTCCTATTTCCGGGACCACCGGGGAGCTGTTTTTT.

This chain connects TRBV9 to TRBJ1-1; D is possibly TRBD1 (5 bases). CDR1 and CDR2 from the germline V gene are SGDLS and YYNGEE. Trimming stripped 0 bases from V and 4 bases from J, with 10 bases between. This CDR3 spans 14 amino acids. The CDR3 sequence is CASSVVSGGTEAFF. The CDR3 region has the DNA TGTGCCAGCAGCGTAGTCTCGGGGGGCACTGAAGCTTTCTTT.

The rearrangement joins TRBV10-3 to TRBJ2-3, with 11 bases that match TRBD1. This CDR3 comprises 17 residues. Germline-derived CDR1 and CDR2 are ENHRY and SYGVKD. J was trimmed by 9 bases and V by 2 bases; bases with no gene match: 13. In DNA form, the CDR3 reads TGTGCCATCAGTGAGGACTATGGGACAGGGGGACGTTCGACGCAGTATTTT. Protein sequence: CAISEDYGTGGRSTQYF.

Notes on this clone: Other DNA sequences in the same sample also yield this CDR3. J is TRBJ2-5 and V is TRBV5-1; a weak D match, TRBD2 (6 bases). This CDR3 spans 15 amino acids. Trimming cost V 2 bases and J 4 bases, with 15 bases left between them. The V gene's germline CDR1 is SGHRS and CDR2 YFSETQ. The CDR3 is CASSLRLEGTETQYF. The CDR3 DNA reads TGCGCCAGCAGCTTAAGGTTGGAGGGAACAGAGACCCAGTACTTC.